Sequencing of this T cell receptor (beta chain) was carried out in a study of beta chain features in type 1 diabetes. Every isolated RNA sample was fully reverse transcribed, so sequencing captured expressed TCRB transcripts. The method was immunoSEQ multiplex PCR; TCRdb's version includes in-frame clones alone and lacks a portion of them. The table shows some 270,000 clones, with roughly an eighth occurring only once. This clone has only a few counts. CD4+ naive, central memory, regulatory and stem cell-like memory subsets were isolated by sorting on CD45RO/CCR7/CD25/CD127/CD95/CD27. From germline, CDR1 is KGHSH and CDR2 LQKENI. The CDR3 has 15 amino acids. V dropped 4 bases and J dropped 1 base, with 13 bases sitting between them.

The receptor comes from a woman aged 40 to 55 in good health. The chain uses TRBV18 and TRBJ1-1; a possible D gene is TRBD1 (6 bases). The specimen sequenced was naive CD4+ T cells from blood. The CDR3 sequence: CASSRARGKNTEAFF. In DNA, the CDR3 is TGTGCCAGCTCACGAGCCAGGGGCAAGAACACTGAAGCTTTCTTT.